This TCR beta chain was sequenced during a study of shared clonotypes between healthy human individuals. An assay was performed, and its level was deep. The assay was immunoSEQ multiplex PCR, and TCRdb's table has in-frame clones only and misses some. The sample carries more than 400,000 clones, roughly 80% recorded once. The sample taken for sequencing was PBMCs. The sequence derives from a woman aged 40-49 years in good health. Some clones in this sample may be carry-over from other donors' samples.

CDR3 DNA sequence: TGCAGCGTTGGTTCAGGAACGAACACCGGGGAGCTGTTTTTT. Its protein is CSVGSGTNTGELFF. V is TRBV29-1 and J is TRBJ2-2; D remains unclear. The germline CDR1 and CDR2 sequences are SQVTM and ANQGSEA. CDR3 length: 14 amino acids. V was pared by 4 bases and J by 0 bases, with 9 bases between.